One and the same sample provided the 22 T cell receptor beta chains below, sequenced in a study of blood T cell repertoires in COVID-19. Measured with immunoSEQ multiplex PCR; TCRdb has only the in-frame clones, and not every one. The sample holds hundreds of thousands of clones, 85% to 90% seen once. The specimen was PBMCs or T cells enriched from blood (not recorded which). Source of these receptors: a man aged 30 to 45 who had recovered from COVID-19.

CDR3 protein: CASSPRGAGGRSSYEQYF. The CDR3 nucleotides read TGTGCCAGCTCACCAAGGGGAGCGGGAGGGAGGAGCTCCTACGAGCAGTACTTC. This chain links TRBV18 with TRBJ2-7; 10 bases align to TRBD2. V shed 2 bases, J shed 0 bases, and the junction held 10 bases outside the gene matches. The V gene's germline CDR1 is KGHSH and CDR2 LQKENI. The CDR3 extends over 18 amino acids.

The V call is TRBV18, the J call TRBJ2-1; D perhaps matches TRBD1 (6 bases). V was shortened by 6 bases and J by 7 bases, with 16 bases between the two germline ends. Germline CDR1 and CDR2: KGHSH and LQKENI. CDR3 length: 14 residues. The CDR3: CASSPLRQVNEQFF. The CDR3, as DNA: TGTGCCAGCTCCCCCCTACGACAGGTAAATGAGCAGTTCTTC.

The V gene is TRBV6-5, the J gene TRBJ2-7; D is uncertain. The V end was cut by 2 bases, the J end by 3 bases, with 8 bases between. This CDR3 is 13 amino acids long. Per germline, CDR1 MNHEY and CDR2 SVGAGI. The CDR3 DNA follows: TGTGCCAGCAGTTACGGGCAAAACTACGAGCAGTACTTC. It is translated as CASSYGQNYEQYF.

The V gene is TRBV10-1, the J gene TRBJ2-2; a weak D match, TRBD1 (6 bases). The V gene's germline CDR1 is WNHNN and CDR2 SYGVQD (reference sequence). The CDR3 runs 15 residues. Trimming pared 4 bases from V and 6 bases from J, leaving 15 bases between. The CDR3 region is CASSVAGGIAGELFF. The CDR3 DNA is TGCGCCAGCAGTGTAGCTGGGGGCATCGCCGGGGAGCTGTTTTTT.

The chain uses TRBV2 and TRBJ2-7, with 7 bases lining up with TRBD2. The trim removed 6 bases at V and 7 bases at J, leaving 12 bases unmatched. Germline lookup yields CDR1 SNHLY and CDR2 FYNNEI. The CDR3 loop spans 14 amino acids. CDR3 coding DNA: TGTGCCAGCAGGGTCCGGGGGGAGAGCGGGGAGCAGTACTTC. Its protein product is CASRVRGESGEQYF.

This clone came up once. This chain joins TRBV7-2 and TRBJ2-5, with D uncertain. Trimming cost V 1 base and J 3 bases, with 9 bases left between them. Germline CDR1 SGHTA, CDR2 FQGNSA. The CDR3 has 14 residues. The DNA for the CDR3 is TGTGCCAGCAGCTTAGATCTGAGGAAAGAGACCCAGTACTTC. Protein sequence: CASSLDLRKETQYF.

This chain joins TRBV4-1 and TRBJ2-3; 8 bases are shared with TRBD2. In germline, CDR1 is MGHRA, CDR2 YSYEKL. After removal of 1 base from V and 6 bases from J, the junction contained 12 bases not matched to a gene. This CDR3 has 17 amino acids. This CDR3 reads CASSQGAGDLRADTQYF. The CDR3 nucleotides are TGCGCCAGCAGCCAAGGAGCGGGGGACCTGCGGGCTGATACGCAGTATTTT.

V and J are TRBV24-1 and TRBJ2-1, with 7 bases matching TRBD1. Germline V lookup: CDR1 KGHDR, CDR2 SFDVKD. The CDR3 runs to 15 residues. J was trimmed by 4 bases and V by 7 bases; bases with no gene match: 9. CDR3 in DNA: TGTGCCACCAGCAGAGGGGGCACCTCTTACAATGAGCAGTTCTTC. It encodes CATSRGGTSYNEQFF.

This clone was recorded once. The rearrangement links TRBV6-1 to TRBJ1-2; a possible D gene is TRBD1 (6 bases). This CDR3 is 15 amino acids long. V lost 0 bases and J 4 bases, leaving 12 bases between the germline ends. From germline, CDR1 is MNHNS and CDR2 SASEGT. Here the CDR3 DNA reads TGTGCCAGCAGTGAAGCAGGGACATCCCTCTATGGCTACACCTTC. This gives the protein CASSEAGTSLYGYTF.

The genes are TRBV10-3 and TRBJ2-7; D uncertain. V was clipped by 3 bases and J by 4 bases, with 16 bases between them. The CDR3 consists of 15 residues. CDR1 is ENHRY and CDR2 is SYGVKD in the germline V gene. The DNA of the CDR3 is TGTGCCATCAGTGATAATGTTCGTACAGCTTACGAGCAGTACTTC. Protein: CAISDNVRTAYEQYF.

CDR3 DNA: TGTGCCAGCAGTTTCGGGGACTTTCATTACGAGCAGTACTTC. This gives the protein CASSFGDFHYEQYF. The chain links TRBV5-6 to TRBJ2-7, with D tentatively TRBD2 (6 bases). Looked up from germline, CDR1 is SGHDT and CDR2 is YYEEEE. Trimming took 5 bases from V and 4 from J, leaving 16 bases between them. This CDR3 has 14 amino acids.

The gene calls are TRBV18 and TRBJ2-3; 9 bases match TRBD2. Germline CDR1 reads KGHSH; CDR2 reads LQKENI. Trimming removed 4 bases from V and 0 bases from J; junction bases left unmatched: 2. The CDR3 length is 15 residues. The CDR3 sequence is CASSHLAGSTDTQYF. DNA of the CDR3: TGTGCCAGCTCACACCTAGCGGGAAGCACAGATACGCAGTATTTT. Together with reference TRBV18 and TRBJ2-3, the CDR3 gives the full variable domain: NAGVMQNPRHLVRRRGQEARLRCSPMKGHSHVYWYRQLPEEGLKFMVYLQKENIIDESGMPKERFSAEFPKEGPSILRIQQVVRGDSAAYFCASSHLAGSTDTQYFGPGTRLTVL.

Here the CDR3 reads CASSQVGREGMETQYF. The CDR3 region has the DNA TGCGCCAGCAGCCAAGTTGGGCGGGAGGGTATGGAGACCCAGTACTTC. The V and J genes are TRBV4-1 and TRBJ2-5; 9 bases map to TRBD2. Germline CDR1 and CDR2: MGHRA and YSYEKL. With V trimmed by 1 base and J by 5 bases, 8 bases remained unmatched. The CDR3 extends over 16 amino acids.

The CDR3: CASSLVGTGPGGWYGYTF. CDR3 DNA: TGTGCCAGCAGCTTGGTTGGGACAGGGCCTGGAGGGTGGTATGGCTACACCTTC. V is TRBV5-6 and J is TRBJ1-2, with 9 bases matching TRBD1. The germline V gene encodes CDR1 SGHDT and CDR2 YYEEEE. The CDR3 has 18 residues. Trimming cost V 0 bases and J 5 bases; bases outside gene matches: 14. The full variable domain, rest sourced from reference TRBV5-6 and TRBJ1-2, is DAGVTQSPTHLIKTRGQQVTLRCSPKSGHDTVSWYQQALGQGPQFIFQYYEEEERQRGNFPDRFSGHQFPNYSSELNVNALLLGDSALYLCASSLVGTGPGGWYGYTFGSGTRLTVV.

V and J are TRBV5-1 and TRBJ1-1, with a tentative D call TRBD1 (5 bases). Trimming removed 2 bases at V and 1 base at J, with 6 bases between. Germline values: CDR1 SGHRS, CDR2 YFSETQ. The CDR3 spans 13 residues. The CDR3 spells CASSFDRNTEAFF. Written as DNA, the CDR3 is TGCGCCAGCAGCTTTGACAGGAACACTGAAGCTTTCTTT.

This clone came up once. The chain joins TRBV30 to TRBJ1-1; D unclear. This CDR3 contains 11 residues. With 0 bases removed from V and 8 bases from J, the gap between germline ends came to 7 bases. Germline loops: CDR1 GTSNPN, CDR2 SVGIG (reference sequence). This chain's CDR3 is CAWSVAREAFF. DNA for the CDR3: TGTGCCTGGAGTGTCGCTAGGGAAGCTTTCTTT.

This sequence joins TRBV7-9 and TRBJ1-2; D may be TRBD1 (5 bases). Germline CDR1 SEHNR, CDR2 FQNEAQ (reference sequence). Trimming left V 11 bases short and J 3 bases short, with 13 bases between. The CDR3 runs 12 residues. The CDR3 nucleotides read TGTGCCGGCGGGGGTTTAGACTATGGCTACACCTTC. Translated: CAGGGLDYGYTF. Variable domain in full (rest from reference TRBV7-9 and TRBJ1-2): DTGVSQNPRHKITKRGQNVTFRCDPISEHNRLYWYRQTLGQGPEFLTYFQNEAQLEKSRLLSDRFSAERPKGSFSTLEIQRTEQGDSAMYLCAGGGLDYGYTFGSGTRLTVV.

V and J are TRBV18 and TRBJ1-4, with D perhaps matching TRBD1 (6 bases). The length of the CDR3 is 14 residues. Germline V CDR1 and CDR2: KGHSH, LQKENI. The germline V and J ends were trimmed by 3 bases and 8 bases, with 13 bases remaining between them. The CDR3 bases are TGTGCCAGCTCACCTCAAACAGGGTACGAAAAACTGTTTTTT. The encoded protein is CASSPQTGYEKLFF.

The genes are TRBV4-1 and TRBJ1-5; D gene ambiguous. In germline, CDR1 is MGHRA, CDR2 YSYEKL. This CDR3 has 15 amino acids. Trimming pared 1 base from V and 5 bases from J, leaving 12 bases between. CDR3: CASSQVTQHYQPQHF. CDR3 nucleotides: TGCGCCAGCAGCCAAGTCACACAGCATTATCAGCCCCAGCATTTT.

The chain recombines TRBV24-1 with TRBJ2-1; 9 bases map to TRBD2. V was pared by 3 bases and J by 7 bases, with 12 bases of the junction left unmatched. This CDR3 spans 17 amino acids. Germline V gives CDR1 KGHDR, CDR2 SFDVKD. CDR3 nucleotide sequence: TGTGCCACCAGTGATCCTAACAGCGGGGGGTGGTGGAATGAGCAGTTCTTC. It translates to CATSDPNSGGWWNEQFF.

The rearrangement joins TRBV6-5 to TRBJ1-2; D might be TRBD1 (5 bases). Germline loops: CDR1 MNHEY, CDR2 SVGAGI. This CDR3 has 13 amino acids. V was shortened by 2 bases and J by 9 bases, with 13 bases between the two germline ends. The CDR3 sequence is CASSYGQGGSYTF. The CDR3 nucleotides read TGTGCCAGCAGTTACGGGCAGGGAGGGAGCTACACCTTC.

This clone was seen only once. One end of the junction is discordant with germline, which a read error may explain. The chain has TRBV7-7 and TRBJ1-5; tentatively, D is TRBD1 (6 bases). Per the germline V gene, CDR1 is SSHAT and CDR2 is FNYEAQ (reference sequence). The CDR3 totals 18 residues. CDR3 coding DNA: TGTGCTAGCAGCCAAGAGACGGGGGGCCAATATAGCAATCAGCCCCAGCATTTT. Encoded protein: CASSQETGGQYSNQPQHF.